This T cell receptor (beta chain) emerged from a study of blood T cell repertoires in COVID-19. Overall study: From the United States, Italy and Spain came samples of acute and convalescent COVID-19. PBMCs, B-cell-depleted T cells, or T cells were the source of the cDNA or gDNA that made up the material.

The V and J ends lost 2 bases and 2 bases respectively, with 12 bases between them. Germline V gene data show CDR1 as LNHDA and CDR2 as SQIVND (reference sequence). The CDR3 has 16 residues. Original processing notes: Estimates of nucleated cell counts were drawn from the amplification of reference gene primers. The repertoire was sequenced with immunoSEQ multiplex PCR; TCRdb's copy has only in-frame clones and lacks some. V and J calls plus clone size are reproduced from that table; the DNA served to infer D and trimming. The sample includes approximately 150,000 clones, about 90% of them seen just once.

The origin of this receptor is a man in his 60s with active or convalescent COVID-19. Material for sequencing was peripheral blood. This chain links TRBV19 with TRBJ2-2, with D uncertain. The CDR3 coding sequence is TGTGCCAGTAGTATAACGAGAGTGATTAACACCGGGGAGCTGTTTTTT. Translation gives CASSITRVINTGELFF.